The 16 T cell receptor beta chains below were found in one sample sequenced in a study of cytomegalovirus exposure and HLA in healthy donors. PCR used 60 Vbeta primers and 13 Jbeta primers. Clones were read by immunoSEQ multiplex PCR, and TCRdb kept only the in-frame ones, dropping some. This sample carries approximately 140,000 clones, 65% to 80% of them seen once, and the ten largest clones take approximately 8.2%. The material sequenced was PBMCs. All receptors come from a woman between 50 and 59 years old in good health and CMV-seropositive.

This rearrangement joins TRBV19 to TRBJ2-2; 7 nucleotides align to TRBD2. The germline V gene encodes CDR1 LNHDA and CDR2 SQIVND (reference sequence). The CDR3 length is 14 residues. V lost 1 base, J lost 6 bases, and 2 bases stayed unmatched. CDR3 sequence reads: CASSIGGGAGELFF. As DNA, the CDR3 is TGTGCCAGTAGTATAGGGGGGGGAGCCGGGGAGCTGTTTTTT.

For the CDR3, the DNA is TGTGCCTGGGGGGAGGGGCCCGGGTGGGGCTACACCTTC. Amino acids: CAWGEGPGWGYTF. The genes are TRBV30 and TRBJ1-2; D perhaps matches TRBD1 (5 bases). Germline loops: CDR1 GTSNPN, CDR2 SVGIG (reference sequence). V was trimmed by 5 bases and J by 8 bases, leaving 18 bases between them. CDR3 length: 13 residues.

The chain couples TRBV6-6 to TRBJ1-6; D may be TRBD1 (6 bases). Germline V gene data show CDR1 as MNHNY and CDR2 as SVGAGI (reference sequence). Trimming removed 6 bases from V and 7 bases from J, with 16 bases in between. The CDR3 loop spans 15 amino acids. The CDR3 loop reads CASSRTEAVNSPLHF. The CDR3 DNA reads TGTGCCAGCAGCCGGACAGAAGCCGTAAATTCACCCCTCCACTTT.

V usage is TRBV4-2 and J usage is TRBJ2-5; TRBD2 matches 15 bases. V shed 0 bases, J shed 5 bases, and the junction held 7 bases outside the gene matches. This CDR3 comprises 18 residues. CDR1 and CDR2 from the germline V gene are LGHNA and YNFKEQ. This chain's CDR3 is CASSQDPGTSGGRETQYF. The CDR3 DNA reads as TGTGCCAGCAGCCAAGACCCTGGGACTAGCGGGGGGAGGGAGACCCAGTACTTC.

The V and J genes are TRBV5-4 and TRBJ1-4, with 9 bases identical to TRBD1. Germline V gives CDR1 SGHNT, CDR2 YYREEE (reference sequence). The CDR3 has 18 amino acids. After removal of 4 bases from V and 5 bases from J, the junction contained 15 bases not matched to a gene. This chain's CDR3 is CASSPTPGTGFKNEKLFF. The DNA of the CDR3 is TGTGCCAGCAGCCCGACCCCCGGGACAGGGTTCAAAAATGAAAAACTGTTTTTT.

The V gene is TRBV29-1, the J gene TRBJ2-1; D call uncertain. The CDR3 extends over 13 amino acids. Germline V gives CDR1 SQVTM, CDR2 ANQGSEA. Trimming took off 4 bases at V and 8 bases at J, with 15 bases between the two ends. The CDR3 nucleotides read TGCAGCGTTGTGGGTTTTATACTACATGAGCAGTTCTTC. Translation: CSVVGFILHEQFF.

The chain is built from TRBV5-1 and TRBJ1-4; 10 bases agree with TRBD1. The CDR3 covers 18 residues. The germline V gene encodes CDR1 SGHRS and CDR2 YFSETQ. V gave up 3 bases and J gave up 7 bases; unmatched junction bases: 15. The CDR3: CASSWAGQGKEVGEKLFF. CDR3 bases: TGCGCCAGCAGCTGGGCGGGACAGGGGAAGGAGGTCGGTGAAAAACTGTTTTTT. The whole variable domain, remainder taken from reference TRBV5-1 and TRBJ1-4, is KAGVTQTPRYLIKTRGQQVTLSCSPISGHRSVSWYQQTPGQGLQFLFEYFSETQRNKGNFPGRFSGRQFSNSRSEMNVSTLELGDSALYLCASSWAGQGKEVGEKLFFGSGTQLSVL.

The chain couples TRBV10-3 to TRBJ2-4, with unresolved D. This CDR3 comprises 14 residues. The germline V gene encodes CDR1 ENHRY and CDR2 SYGVKD. The V end was cut by 3 bases, the J end by 0 bases, with 6 bases between. CDR3 bases: TGTGCCATCAGTGAATCCTTAGCCAAAAACATTCAGTACTTC. Translating it yields CAISESLAKNIQYF.

J is TRBJ1-2 and V is TRBV23-1; 9 nucleotides line up with TRBD1. TRBV23-1 is an ORF, with its function uncertain. CDR3 length: 14 amino acids. J was trimmed by 7 bases and V by 5 bases; bases with no gene match: 8. The CDR3 nucleotides are TGCGCCAGCAGTGCGGGACAGGGAGTTTTTGGCTACACCTTC. It codes for CASSAGQGVFGYTF.

This chain links TRBV6-6 with TRBJ2-7; a possible D gene is TRBD1 (5 bases). This CDR3 region has 14 residues. The V end lost 5 bases, the J end lost 5 bases, and 16 bases lay between the germline ends. CDR1 and CDR2 from the germline V gene are MNHNY and SVGAGI (reference sequence). DNA of the CDR3: TGTGCCAGCAGTCGGACACCTCGGTTGGACGAGCAGTACTTC. It encodes CASSRTPRLDEQYF.

V gene TRBV29-1 combines with J gene TRBJ1-1; 8 nucleotides line up with TRBD1. CDR1 is SQVTM, CDR2 ANQGSEA, per germline. The V segment lost 1 base and the J segment 2 bases; nucleotides outside the gene matches: 3. CDR3 length: 14 amino acids. CDR3 protein: CSVEGAGGNTEAFF. CDR3 in DNA: TGCAGCGTTGAAGGGGCAGGGGGCAACACTGAAGCTTTCTTT.

This clone was recorded once. The genes are TRBV12-5 and TRBJ2-3, with a possible D match to TRBD1 (6 bases). Trimming cost V 1 base and J 0 bases, with 11 bases left between them. CDR1 and CDR2 (germline): LGHNT, FRNRAP. This CDR3 has 16 amino acids. CDR3 region: CASGLGTAMSTDTQYF. The DNA for the CDR3 is TGTGCTAGTGGTTTGGGGACAGCCATGAGCACAGATACGCAGTATTTT.

The chain carries TRBV12-5 and TRBJ2-3; 11 nucleotides align to TRBD2. Trimming took 1 base from V and 0 from J; bases not matched to a gene: 12. This CDR3 spans 20 amino acids. The germline gives CDR1 LGHNT, CDR2 FRNRAP. The CDR3 sequence: CASGLGRLAGSRSSTDTQYF. CDR3 nucleotides: TGTGCTAGTGGTTTGGGACGACTAGCGGGGAGTCGCTCTAGCACAGATACGCAGTATTTT. Full variable domain (rest looked up from reference TRBV12-5 and TRBJ2-3): DARVTQTPRHKVTEMGQEVTMRCQPILGHNTVFWYRQTMMQGLELLAYFRNRAPLDDSGMPKDRFSAEMPDATLATLKIQPSEPRDSAVYFCASGLGRLAGSRSSTDTQYFGPGTRLTVL.

The rearrangement uses TRBV6-4 and TRBJ2-4; possible D gene TRBD2, 6 bases. Trimming cost V 5 bases and J 9 bases, with 14 bases left between them. CDR1 and CDR2 (germline): MRHNA, SNTAGT. This CDR3 spans 13 amino acids. CDR3 sequence: CASSPSTGGIQYF. The DNA of the CDR3 is TGTGCCAGCAGTCCAAGTACCGGGGGCATTCAGTACTTC.

This chain connects TRBV11-2 to TRBJ2-3; TRBD1 matches 7 bases. Germline lookup yields CDR1 SGHAT and CDR2 FQNNGV. After removal of 3 bases from V and 8 bases from J, the junction contained 5 bases not matched to a gene. This CDR3 spans 13 amino acids. CDR3 residues: CASSFDRDSTQYF. The CDR3 DNA reads as TGTGCCAGCAGCTTCGACCGGGACAGTACGCAGTATTTT.

The chain links TRBV2 to TRBJ1-5, with D possibly being TRBD1 (5 bases). This CDR3 comprises 12 residues. With 4 bases removed from V and 4 bases from J, the gap between germline ends came to 5 bases. CDR1 and CDR2 (germline): SNHLY, FYNNEI. The CDR3 DNA follows: TGTGCCAGCAGTGCAGGGAATCAGCCCCAGCATTTT. This codes for CASSAGNQPQHF.